The 28 T cell receptor beta chains given below trace back to one sample, sequenced in a study of vaccination effects on CD4 cells after COVID-19. The repertoire was sequenced with immunoSEQ multiplex PCR; TCRdb's copy has only in-frame clones and lacks some. Of some 30,000 clones in the sample, over 75% are singletons; the top ten hold under 6%. With the ViraFEST assay, the study expanded antigen-specific CD4+ T cells using viral peptide pools, then sequenced them. Subsequent to a culture period of less than twelve days, CD4+ T cells were isolated. Participants were vaccinated with two doses of either the BNT162b2 or mRNA-1273 vaccine. No antigens are known for them. Sequenced material: CD4+ T cells from PBMCs cultured with SARS-CoV-2 spike peptides, taken after COVID-19 vaccination. The receptors shown here come from a human donor who received a COVID-19 vaccine. Some clones in this sample may be carry-over from other donors' samples.

This clone was found a few times. The rearrangement joins TRBV12-3 or TRBV12-4 to TRBJ1-2; D unresolved. The CDR3 is 11 residues long. V was clipped by 5 bases and J by 8 bases, with 9 bases between them. The CDR3: CASSAGTGYTF. CDR3 coding DNA: TGTGCCAGCAGTGCCGGAACGGGCTACACCTTC.

The rearrangement uses TRBV18 and TRBJ2-2; weak D call: TRBD1 (6 bases). V lost 3 bases and J 2 bases, leaving 22 bases between the germline ends. The CDR3 has 19 amino acids. In germline, CDR1 is KGHSH, CDR2 LQKENI. The CDR3: CASSPGTGTRSENTGELFF. CDR3 in DNA: TGTGCCAGCTCACCGGGCACAGGGACCCGAAGCGAAAACACCGGGGAGCTGTTTTTT.

The genes are TRBV10-2 and TRBJ2-5, with TRBD2 as a possible D gene (7 bases). The CDR3 loop spans 14 amino acids. Per germline, CDR1 WSHSY and CDR2 SAAADI. The V end lost 5 bases, the J end lost 4 bases, and 14 bases lay between the germline ends. The CDR3 sequence: CASSQVRGRETQYF. CDR3 coding DNA: TGCGCCAGCAGTCAGGTGCGGGGGCGAGAGACCCAGTACTTC.

The chain uses TRBV30 and TRBJ2-1, with TRBD1 matching over 10 bases. Germline loops: CDR1 GTSNPN, CDR2 SVGIG (reference sequence). The length of the CDR3 is 12 residues. The ends lost 8 bases at V and 8 bases at J; junction bases unmatched: 6. In nucleotides, the CDR3 is TGTGCCCAGGGACAGGGGAGACATGAGCAGTTCTTC. This encodes CAQGQGRHEQFF.

J is TRBJ2-2 and V is TRBV4-3, with 8 bases that match TRBD1. The CDR3 loop spans 16 amino acids. V dropped 0 bases and J dropped 3; count of bases not matched to a gene: 3. The germline V gene has CDR1 LGHNA and CDR2 YSLEER. In DNA form, the CDR3 reads TGCGCCAGCAGCCAAGACCAGGGGGCGTACACCGGGGAGCTGTTTTTT. Protein: CASSQDQGAYTGELFF.

The chain uses TRBV7-8 and TRBJ1-3; D not resolved. CDR3 length: 16 residues. Deletions cut 3 bases from V and 0 bases from J, with 12 bases between. Germline values: CDR1 SGHVS, CDR2 FQNEAQ. CDR3 DNA: TGTGCCAGCAGCTTTTCGGCGGCGCGCTCTGGAAACACCATATATTTT. Translated, it gives CASSFSAARSGNTIYF.

V and J are TRBV19 and TRBJ1-4, with D maybe TRBD1 (6 bases). This CDR3 contains 14 residues. V was trimmed by 7 bases and J by 7 bases, leaving 16 bases between them. Germline values: CDR1 LNHDA, CDR2 SQIVND (reference sequence). This CDR3 is CASKDTGSREKLFF. CDR3 sequence (DNA): TGTGCCAGTAAAGATACAGGGAGTCGTGAAAAACTGTTTTTT.

The chain has TRBV6-5 and TRBJ1-5; 7 nucleotides align to TRBD1. J lost 8 bases, V lost 7 bases, and 5 bases had no gene match. The CDR3 is 12 residues long. The V gene's germline CDR1 is MNHEY and CDR2 SVGAGI. CDR3 bases: TGTGCCAGCAAAACCGGGACAGAGCCCCAGCATTTT. Translation: CASKTGTEPQHF.

The gene calls are TRBV18 and TRBJ1-3; 9 bases align to TRBD1. V lost 2 bases, J lost 3 bases, and 5 bases stayed unmatched. The CDR3 contains 16 residues. Germline loops: CDR1 KGHSH, CDR2 LQKENI. The chain's CDR3 is CASSPSGQGDGNTIYF. The DNA of the CDR3 is TGTGCCAGCTCACCATCGGGACAGGGCGATGGAAACACCATATATTTT.

The chain is built from TRBV5-5 and TRBJ2-1; D may correspond to TRBD1 or TRBD2 (5 bases each). The CDR3 covers 15 residues. V gave up 3 bases and J gave up 0 bases, with 10 bases separating them. The V gene's germline CDR1 is SGHKS and CDR2 YYEKEE (reference sequence). CDR3 sequence: CASSWDVSSYNEQFF. The CDR3 nucleotides read TGTGCCAGCAGCTGGGACGTAAGCTCCTACAATGAGCAGTTCTTC.

This chain's CDR3 is CATSDSTGSQETQYF. CDR3 DNA: TGTGCCACCAGTGATAGTACAGGTTCCCAAGAGACCCAGTACTTC. The gene calls are TRBV24-1 and TRBJ2-5; tentative D call: TRBD1 (5 bases). CDR3 length: 15 amino acids. The V end was cut by 3 bases, the J end by 1 base, with 11 bases between. Germline CDR1 reads KGHDR; CDR2 reads SFDVKD.

The chain couples TRBV6-5 to TRBJ1-3, with D maybe TRBD1 (6 bases). This CDR3 is 13 amino acids long. CDR1 is MNHEY and CDR2 is SVGAGI in the germline V gene. The V end lost 10 bases, the J end lost 5 bases, and 15 bases lay between the germline ends. The CDR3 region is CATAGGARNTIYF. The DNA for the CDR3 is TGTGCCACCGCTGGGGGGGCGAGAAACACCATATATTTT.

This chain connects TRBV11-2 to TRBJ2-2; D is unresolved. Per germline, CDR1 SGHAT and CDR2 FQNNGV. V lost 5 bases and J lost 0, with 13 bases in between. The CDR3 runs to 16 residues. CDR3 in DNA: TGTGCCAGCAGCCCTCGTATTGCCACGAACACCGGGGAGCTGTTTTTT. Amino acids: CASSPRIATNTGELFF.

This chain uses TRBV7-9 with TRBJ2-5; D is unresolved. CDR1 is SEHNR and CDR2 is FQNEAQ in the germline V gene (reference sequence). This CDR3 is built from 13 residues. V lost 5 bases, J lost 1 base, and 8 bases lay in between. The CDR3 bases are TGTGCCAGCAGCCCGAGCACCCAAGAGACCCAGTACTTC. It specifies CASSPSTQETQYF.

This chain connects TRBV3-1 (or the pseudogene TRBV3-2) to TRBJ1-2; D is uncertain. The CDR3 has 13 amino acids. CDR1 and CDR2 (germline): LGHDT, YNNKEL (reference sequence). V lost 0 bases, J lost 7 bases, and 9 bases lay in between. CDR3 DNA: TGTGCCAGCAGCCAAGAGAATCTGTTTGGCTACACCTTC. The encoded protein is CASSQENLFGYTF.

The chain carries TRBV12-5 and TRBJ2-3; 14 nucleotides align to TRBD2. Germline lookup yields CDR1 LGHNT and CDR2 FRNRAP. Losses at the gene ends were 1 base for V and 2 bases for J; bases not matched to a gene: 5. This CDR3 is built from 18 residues. This CDR3 reads CASGLGRLAGGLTDTQYF. In nucleotides, the CDR3 is TGTGCTAGTGGTTTGGGGCGACTAGCGGGGGGGCTCACAGATACGCAGTATTTT.

The chain combines TRBV19 with TRBJ2-4; possible D gene TRBD2, 7 bases. Trimming shortened V by 0 bases and J by 3 bases, and 12 bases separated the two germline ends. The CDR3 is made up of 16 amino acids. CDR1 is LNHDA, CDR2 SQIVND, per germline (reference sequence). The CDR3 DNA sequence: TGTGCCAGTAGTATAGATCGAGGGGGGGGCAAAAACATTCAGTACTTC. Translating it yields CASSIDRGGGKNIQYF.

Only a few counts were recorded for this clone. The J gene is TRBJ1-1, the V gene TRBV18; D is perhaps TRBD1 (5 bases). Trimming pared 2 bases from V and 1 base from J, leaving 14 bases between. The CDR3 runs 16 residues. Germline CDR1 is KGHSH and CDR2 is LQKENI. As DNA, the CDR3 is TGTGCCAGCTCACCAGGTTTCCCAGGGACGAACACTGAAGCTTTCTTT. Protein sequence: CASSPGFPGTNTEAFF.

This clone was picked up a small number of times. CDR3 region: CASSHSTENTEAFF. The CDR3 DNA sequence: TGCGCCAGCAGCCATTCGACAGAGAACACTGAAGCTTTCTTT. V usage is TRBV4-3 and J usage is TRBJ1-1; TRBD1 might be the D (5 bases). The germline CDR1 and CDR2 sequences are LGHNA and YSLEER. CDR3 length equals 14 residues. Trimming shortened V by 3 bases and J by 1 base, and 9 bases separated the two germline ends.

CDR3 sequence: CVTRNRRDEQYV. As DNA, the CDR3 is TGTGTCACCCGAAATAGGCGGGACGAGCAGTACGTC. The V and J genes are TRBV2 and TRBJ2-7, with D possibly being TRBD2 (5 bases). Germline CDR1 reads SNHLY; CDR2 reads FYNNEI. The CDR3 contains 12 residues.

This clone was seen only a few times. The chain has TRBV30 and TRBJ2-7, with D uncertain. The germline gives CDR1 GTSNPN, CDR2 SVGIG (reference sequence). Deletions cut 0 bases from V and 10 bases from J, with 10 bases between. This CDR3 comprises 11 residues. As DNA, the CDR3 is TGTGCCTGGAGTGTAGGGCAGGCACAGTACGTC. Translating gives CAWSVGQAQYV.

The chain uses TRBV4-3 and TRBJ2-5, with D tentatively TRBD1 (6 bases). V lost 1 base and J 2 bases, leaving 8 bases between the germline ends. In germline, CDR1 is LGHNA, CDR2 YSLEER. The CDR3 runs to 14 residues. The CDR3 region has the DNA TGCGCCAGCAGCCAAGCACAGGGTCAAGAGACCCAGTACTTC. This encodes CASSQAQGQETQYF.

The J gene is TRBJ1-4, the V gene TRBV18; 8 bases map to TRBD1. Per the germline V gene, CDR1 is KGHSH and CDR2 is LQKENI. V lost 6 bases and J lost 2; bases outside the gene matches: 2. The CDR3 covers 14 residues. The CDR3 sequence: CASSRQGTNEKLFF. CDR3 sequence (DNA): TGTGCCAGCTCCCGACAGGGGACTAATGAAAAACTGTTTTTT.

The genes are TRBV25-1 and TRBJ1-5, with D possibly TRBD1 on 5 matching bases. This CDR3 is built from 15 residues. Germline V gene lookup returns CDR1 MGHDK and CDR2 SYGVNS. The V and J ends lost 2 bases and 0 bases respectively, with 8 bases between them. Here the CDR3 reads CASSEAGFSNQPQHF. The CDR3 DNA reads TGTGCCAGCAGTGAAGCAGGGTTTAGCAATCAGCCCCAGCATTTT.

The chain recombines TRBV6-2 or TRBV6-3 with TRBJ2-7; TRBD2 is a possible D gene (5 bases). V was clipped by 4 bases and J by 6 bases, with 13 bases between them. The CDR3 is made up of 13 amino acids. CDR1 and CDR2 (germline): MNHEY, SVGEGT. Here the CDR3 DNA reads TGTGCCAGCAGTTTTTTCCGGGGATCCGAGCAGTACGTC. Its translation is CASSFFRGSEQYV.

The chain couples TRBV10-3 to TRBJ2-1; D unclear. There are 12 residues in the CDR3. Trimming stripped 0 bases from V and 8 bases from J, with 5 bases between. Germline assignment: CDR1 ENHRY and CDR2 SYGVKD. This CDR3 is CAISESWDEQFF. The CDR3 region has the DNA TGTGCCATCAGTGAGTCGTGGGATGAGCAGTTCTTC.

The chain couples TRBV2 to TRBJ2-1, with a tentative D call TRBD2 (6 bases). The CDR3 is 19 residues long. Germline assignment: CDR1 SNHLY and CDR2 FYNNEI. V lost 5 bases to trimming and J lost 0 bases, with 23 bases between them. The CDR3 loop is CASSPLGYASGFSYNEQFF. DNA of the CDR3: TGTGCCAGCAGTCCCCTGGGATATGCCAGCGGGTTCTCCTACAATGAGCAGTTCTTC.

The rearrangement joins TRBV6-5 to TRBJ1-1; 7 bases fit TRBD1. V shed 2 bases, J shed 6 bases, and the junction held 9 bases outside the gene matches. From germline, CDR1 is MNHEY and CDR2 SVGAGI. The CDR3 runs 15 residues. DNA of the CDR3: TGTGCCAGCAGTTACCCTTCACAGGGGCGGGCTGAAGCTTTCTTT. Amino acids: CASSYPSQGRAEAFF.